Presented here are 29 T cell receptor beta chains from one specimen sequenced in a study of blood T cell repertoires in COVID-19. Data came from immunoSEQ multiplex PCR; TCRdb stores just in-frame clones and leaves some out. This sample carries about 76,000 clones, under 95% of them seen once, and the ten largest clones take roughly 6%. The sample comprised peripheral blood. The receptors here all came from a human donor in a cohort sampled during active COVID-19.

The V gene is TRBV7-2, the J gene TRBJ2-1; 11 nucleotides line up with TRBD2. Trimming removed 5 bases from V and 8 bases from J; junction bases left unmatched: 11. CDR1 and CDR2 (germline): SGHTA, FQGNSA. The CDR3 has 16 residues. CDR3 region: CASSPGTSGPGDEQFF. The DNA for the CDR3 is TGTGCCAGCAGCCCGGGGACTAGCGGCCCTGGGGATGAGCAGTTCTTC.

The chain is built from TRBV11-3 and TRBJ2-3, with TRBD1 matching over 7 bases. This CDR3 spans 14 amino acids. The V gene's germline CDR1 is SGHNT and CDR2 YENEEA. V shed 5 bases and J 4 bases; nucleotides not matched to a gene: 6. This CDR3 reads CASSRGQSADTQYF. In DNA, the CDR3 is TGTGCCAGCAGCCGGGGACAGTCAGCAGATACGCAGTATTTT.

The chain has TRBV5-6 and TRBJ1-1; TRBD1 matches at 7 bases. Trimming cost V 5 bases and J 5 bases; bases outside gene matches: 6. The CDR3 totals 13 residues. Germline CDR1 reads SGHDT; CDR2 reads YYEEEE. CDR3: CASSYRGGTEAFF. CDR3 DNA sequence: TGTGCCAGCAGTTACAGGGGCGGGACTGAAGCTTTCTTT.

The chain employs TRBV30 and TRBJ1-2; 10 bases agree with TRBD1. This CDR3 comprises 12 residues. CDR1 GTSNPN and CDR2 SVGIG come from the germline V gene (reference sequence). Trimming cost V 6 bases and J 8 bases; bases outside gene matches: 6. Written as DNA, the CDR3 is TGTGCCTGCACTAGGACAGGGGGAGGCTACACCTTC. Residues: CACTRTGGGYTF.

This clone was seen a single time. The chain joins TRBV10-3 to TRBJ2-1, with 9 bases aligning to TRBD2. The germline CDR1 and CDR2 sequences are ENHRY and SYGVKD. The CDR3 is made up of 14 amino acids. Unmatched junction bases numbered 7, after V lost 8 bases and J lost 5 bases. The CDR3 region is CAIGPAGGDNEQFF. The CDR3 coding sequence is TGTGCCATCGGACCGGCGGGGGGGGACAATGAGCAGTTCTTC.

This clone has a single count. This chain connects TRBV6-2 or TRBV6-3 to TRBJ1-2; 9 nucleotides match TRBD1. The V gene's germline CDR1 is MNHEY and CDR2 SVGEGT. This CDR3 has 14 residues. The V segment lost 6 bases and the J segment 3 bases; nucleotides outside the gene matches: 5. The CDR3 is CASSDRQGDYGYTF. The CDR3 bases are TGTGCCAGCAGCGATCGACAGGGGGACTATGGCTACACCTTC.

The chain recombines TRBV4-1 with TRBJ1-4; no definite D call. V lost 0 bases, J lost 0 bases, and 5 bases lay in between. CDR3 size: 15 residues. CDR1 MGHRA and CDR2 YSYEKL come from the germline V gene. The CDR3 DNA is TGCGCCAGCAGCCAAGATAGATCAACTAATGAAAAACTGTTTTTT. It codes for CASSQDRSTNEKLFF.

The chain uses TRBV9 and TRBJ2-5; the D is unclear. Trimming stripped 0 bases from V and 3 bases from J, with 12 bases between. Germline V CDR1 and CDR2: SGDLS, YYNGEE. CDR3 length: 15 amino acids. CDR3 amino acids: CASSVVPGGKETQYF. The CDR3 coding sequence is TGTGCCAGCAGCGTAGTACCCGGCGGAAAAGAGACCCAGTACTTC.

This clone came up a few times. The J gene is TRBJ1-1, the V gene TRBV7-3; perhaps TRBD1 as D (5 bases). Germline V gene data show CDR1 as SGHTA and CDR2 as FQGTGA. Deletions cut 3 bases from V and 3 bases from J, with 8 bases between. The CDR3 is made up of 13 amino acids. In nucleotides, the CDR3 is TGTGCCAGCAGCTTCACGGGGGACACTGAAGCTTTCTTT. This translates into CASSFTGDTEAFF.

The sample holds a few counts of this clone. The rearrangement joins TRBV4-2 to TRBJ2-7, with 7 bases aligning to TRBD1. The CDR3 sequence is 15 residues long. CDR1 and CDR2 (germline): LGHNA, YNFKEQ. Trimming took 1 base from V and 2 from J; bases not matched to a gene: 5. CDR3 in amino acids: CASSQGDRDAYEQYF. DNA for the CDR3: TGTGCCAGCAGCCAAGGCGACAGGGACGCCTACGAGCAGTACTTC.

V is TRBV4-1 and J is TRBJ1-4; 8 positions match TRBD1. Germline values: CDR1 MGHRA, CDR2 YSYEKL. Trimming took 5 bases from V and 3 from J; bases not matched to a gene: 8. The CDR3 is made up of 16 amino acids. The CDR3 DNA reads as TGCGCCAGCAGCATAACGCAGGGGGCAGCTAATGAAAAACTGTTTTTT. Encoded protein: CASSITQGAANEKLFF.

The V call is TRBV6-5, the J call TRBJ1-5; TRBD1 might be the D (6 bases). Germline V lookup: CDR1 MNHEY, CDR2 SVGAGI. This CDR3 comprises 14 residues. The germline V and J ends were trimmed by 6 bases and 0 bases, with 9 bases remaining between them. CDR3 residues: CASSRTDSNQPQHF. CDR3 nucleotides: TGTGCCAGCAGCCGGACAGATAGCAATCAGCCCCAGCATTTT.

This sequence joins TRBV6-4 and TRBJ2-3, with D perhaps TRBD2 (6 bases). The germline V gene encodes CDR1 MRHNA and CDR2 SNTAGT. Trimming pared 0 bases from V and 9 bases from J, leaving 7 bases between. This CDR3 spans 12 amino acids. The CDR3 is CASSDSGLTQYF. Here the CDR3 DNA reads TGTGCCAGCAGTGACTCAGGACTAACGCAGTATTTT.

The genes are TRBV7-2 and TRBJ1-4; a weak D match, TRBD1 (6 bases). With 4 bases removed from V and 5 bases from J, the gap between germline ends came to 17 bases. Looked up from germline, CDR1 is SGHTA and CDR2 is FQGNSA. CDR3 length: 16 amino acids. The CDR3 here is CASSSPKGRGNEKLFF. Written as DNA, the CDR3 is TGTGCCAGCAGCTCGCCCAAGGGCAGGGGAAATGAAAAACTGTTTTTT.

This rearrangement joins TRBV11-1 to TRBJ2-7, with 7 bases aligning to TRBD1. The CDR3 runs 14 residues. Germline CDR1 reads SGHAT; CDR2 reads FQDESV (reference sequence). V shed 3 bases, J shed 1 base, and the junction held 3 bases outside the gene matches. The DNA of the CDR3 is TGTGCCAGCAGCTTTTCGACAGGGTCCTACGAGCAGTACTTC. Encoded protein: CASSFSTGSYEQYF.

The chain joins TRBV6-6 to TRBJ2-4; D uncertain. The CDR3 runs to 15 residues. V was shortened by 5 bases and J by 6 bases, with 17 bases between the two germline ends. Germline V gives CDR1 MNHNY, CDR2 SVGAGI (reference sequence). The CDR3 protein is CASSPATPGGNIQYF. CDR3 sequence (DNA): TGTGCCAGCAGTCCAGCCACCCCCGGCGGAAACATTCAGTACTTC.

The rearrangement joins TRBV19 to TRBJ1-1, with a possible D match to TRBD1 (6 bases). CDR3 length: 14 residues. CDR1 and CDR2 (germline): LNHDA, SQIVND (reference sequence). The ends were cut back, 3 bases at V and 1 base at J, with 9 bases in the middle. CDR3 amino acids: CASSILGANTEAFF. The CDR3 region has the DNA TGTGCCAGTAGTATTCTGGGGGCGAACACTGAAGCTTTCTTT.

This sequence joins TRBV10-1 and TRBJ2-3; no reliable D call. This CDR3 spans 14 amino acids. V lost 7 bases and J lost 5, with 16 bases in between. Germline V gives CDR1 WNHNN, CDR2 SYGVQD (reference sequence). CDR3 nucleotide sequence: TGCGCCAGCAACCACGCAGTTCATGGAGATACGCAGTATTTT. Amino acids: CASNHAVHGDTQYF.

This clone showed up just once. The CDR3 reads CASSPPGGAMNTEAFF. The CDR3 nucleotides are TGCGCCAGCAGCCCCCCGGGGGGGGCCATGAACACTGAAGCTTTCTTT. The J gene is TRBJ1-1, the V gene TRBV5-1, with D perhaps TRBD1 (6 bases). The CDR3 is 16 amino acids. Trimming left V 4 bases short and J 0 bases short, with 16 bases between. Looked up from germline, CDR1 is SGHRS and CDR2 is YFSETQ. The variable domain in full, completed from reference TRBV5-1 and TRBJ1-1, reads KAGVTQTPRYLIKTRGQQVTLSCSPISGHRSVSWYQQTPGQGLQFLFEYFSETQRNKGNFPGRFSGRQFSNSRSEMNVSTLELGDSALYLCASSPPGGAMNTEAFFGQGTRLTVV.

The chain carries TRBV12-3 or TRBV12-4 and TRBJ1-1; D is unclear. V lost 3 bases and J lost 11, with 13 bases in between. This CDR3 has 12 amino acids. This chain's CDR3 is CASSFGRGGAFF. DNA for the CDR3: TGTGCCAGCAGTTTCGGTCGGGGTGGCGCTTTCTTT.

The chain has TRBV13 and TRBJ1-1, with D maybe TRBD1 (6 bases). V was pared by 8 bases and J by 1 base, with 14 bases between. The CDR3 spans 14 residues. CDR1 is PRHDT, CDR2 FYEKMQ, per germline (reference sequence). The CDR3 region is CASRRGHSNTEAFF. The DNA for the CDR3 is TGTGCCAGCCGTAGGGGACATTCGAACACTGAAGCTTTCTTT.

The chain carries TRBV20-1 and TRBJ2-7, with D possibly matching TRBD1 (6 bases). The CDR3 is 13 amino acids. Germline-derived CDR1 and CDR2 are DFQATT and SNEGSKA (reference sequence). Between the trimmed V and J ends, which lost 3 bases and 4 bases, there was a span of 13 bases. The CDR3 loop is CSASHPTGYEQYF. The CDR3 nucleotides are TGCAGTGCTAGTCATCCCACAGGGTACGAGCAGTACTTC.

The chain links TRBV7-2 to TRBJ2-6; perhaps TRBD2 as D (6 bases). CDR1 SGHTA and CDR2 FQGNSA come from the germline V gene. V gave up 5 bases and J gave up 1 base, with 18 bases separating them. The CDR3 extends over 18 amino acids. The CDR3 DNA follows: TGTGCCAGCAGCAACCTGGGGGGTCCTATTTCTGGGGCCAACGTCCTGACTTTC. Its protein is CASSNLGGPISGANVLTF.

CDR3 sequence reads: CASSPITGRTYEQYF. Here the CDR3 DNA reads TGTGCCAGCTCACCAATTACAGGTAGAACCTACGAGCAGTACTTC. J is TRBJ2-7 and V is TRBV18, with D maybe TRBD1 (5 bases). This CDR3 is built from 15 residues. Germline CDR1 is KGHSH and CDR2 is LQKENI. Trimming shortened V by 2 bases and J by 2 bases, and 13 bases separated the two germline ends.

The chain links TRBV10-3 to TRBJ1-6; 8 bases line up with TRBD1. V gave up 0 bases and J gave up 10 bases; unmatched junction bases: 5. The CDR3 is 15 amino acids. CDR1 is ENHRY and CDR2 is SYGVKD in the germline V gene. The CDR3 is CAISESTGEGSPLHF. The DNA of the CDR3 is TGTGCCATCAGTGAGTCGACAGGGGAAGGATCACCCCTCCACTTT.

The V call is TRBV7-2, the J call TRBJ1-6; D unresolved. Trimming shortened V by 7 bases and J by 9 bases, and 19 bases separated the two germline ends. The CDR3 sequence is 15 residues long. The V gene's germline CDR1 is SGHTA and CDR2 FQGNSA. This CDR3 is CASNLNQAGTSPLHF. The CDR3 nucleotides are TGTGCCAGCAACCTAAACCAGGCAGGAACTTCACCCCTCCACTTT.

The chain is built from TRBV6-2 or TRBV6-3 and TRBJ2-7, with 8 nucleotides matching TRBD1. Germline values: CDR1 MNHEY, CDR2 SVGEGT. The V and J ends lost 5 bases and 2 bases, in that order; junction bases with no gene match: 5. The CDR3 sequence is 14 residues long. The CDR3 coding sequence is TGTGCCAGCAGTAGGGACAGGCGAACCTACGAGCAGTACTTC. This gives the protein CASSRDRRTYEQYF.

The V and J genes are TRBV5-1 and TRBJ1-1, with 9 bases aligning to TRBD1. There are 14 residues in the CDR3. V shed 0 bases and J 9 bases; nucleotides not matched to a gene: 6. Germline V gene data show CDR1 as SGHRS and CDR2 as YFSETQ. This CDR3 reads CASSLEYRGRQAFF. The DNA for the CDR3 is TGCGCCAGCAGCTTGGAATACAGGGGGCGTCAAGCTTTCTTT.

The V gene is TRBV6-6, the J gene TRBJ1-1; tentatively, D is TRBD1 (6 bases). This CDR3 spans 14 amino acids. Germline V gives CDR1 MNHNY, CDR2 SVGAGI (reference sequence). The V and J ends lost 2 bases and 1 base respectively, with 8 bases between them. As DNA, the CDR3 is TGTGCCAGCAGTTACGGGGGCTCGAACACTGAAGCTTTCTTT. Translated, it gives CASSYGGSNTEAFF.